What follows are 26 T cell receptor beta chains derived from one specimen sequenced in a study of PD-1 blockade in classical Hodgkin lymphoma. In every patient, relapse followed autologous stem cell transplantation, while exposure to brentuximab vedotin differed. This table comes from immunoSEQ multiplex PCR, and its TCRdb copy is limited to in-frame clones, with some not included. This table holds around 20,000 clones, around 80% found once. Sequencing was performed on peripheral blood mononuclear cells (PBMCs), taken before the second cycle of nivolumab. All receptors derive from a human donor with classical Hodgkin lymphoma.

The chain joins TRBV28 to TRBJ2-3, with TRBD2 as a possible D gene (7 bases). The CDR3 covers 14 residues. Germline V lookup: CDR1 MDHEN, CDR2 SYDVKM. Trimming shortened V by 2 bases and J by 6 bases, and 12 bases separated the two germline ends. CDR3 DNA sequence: TGTGCCAGCAGTTTAAGGGGGGGCGGGGATACGCAGTATTTT. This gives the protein CASSLRGGGDTQYF.

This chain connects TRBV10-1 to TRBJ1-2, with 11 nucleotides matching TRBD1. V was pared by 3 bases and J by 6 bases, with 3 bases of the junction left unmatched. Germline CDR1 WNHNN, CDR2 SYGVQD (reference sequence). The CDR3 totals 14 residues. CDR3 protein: CASSDRDRGNGYTF. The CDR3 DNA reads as TGCGCCAGCAGTGATAGGGACAGGGGGAATGGCTACACCTTC.

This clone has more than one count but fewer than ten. Here the CDR3 DNA reads TGTGCCAGCAGTTACAGAGGGGTCCATGCCACTGAAGCTTTCTTT. Translated: CASSYRGVHATEAFF. This chain connects TRBV6-5 to TRBJ1-1; D perhaps matches TRBD1 (5 bases). The germline V gene has CDR1 MNHEY and CDR2 SVGAGI. V gave up 2 bases and J gave up 4 bases, with 14 bases separating them. The CDR3 sequence is 15 residues long.

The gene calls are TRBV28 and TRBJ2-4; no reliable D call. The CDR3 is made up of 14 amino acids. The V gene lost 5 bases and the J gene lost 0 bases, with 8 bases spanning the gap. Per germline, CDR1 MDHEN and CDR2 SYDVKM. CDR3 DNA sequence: TGTGCCAGCAGTGGATGGCTAGCCAAAAACATTCAGTACTTC. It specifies CASSGWLAKNIQYF.

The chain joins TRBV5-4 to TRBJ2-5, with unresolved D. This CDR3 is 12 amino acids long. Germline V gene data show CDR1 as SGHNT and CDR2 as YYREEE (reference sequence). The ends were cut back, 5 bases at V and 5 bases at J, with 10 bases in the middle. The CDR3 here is CASSSLGETQYF. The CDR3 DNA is TGTGCCAGCAGTTCCCTCGGGGAGACCCAGTACTTC. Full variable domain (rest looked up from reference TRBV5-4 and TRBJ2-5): ETGVTQSPTHLIKTRGQQVTLRCSSQSGHNTVSWYQQALGQGPQFIFQYYREEENGRGNFPPRFSGLQFPNYSSELNVNALELDDSALYLCASSSLGETQYFGPGTRLLVL.

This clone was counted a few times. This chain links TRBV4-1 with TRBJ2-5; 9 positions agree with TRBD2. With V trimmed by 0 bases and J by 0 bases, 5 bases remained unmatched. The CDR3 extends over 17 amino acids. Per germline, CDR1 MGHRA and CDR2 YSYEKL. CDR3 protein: CASSQEPAGGYQETQYF. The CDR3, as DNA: TGCGCCAGCAGCCAAGAACCGGCGGGGGGGTACCAAGAGACCCAGTACTTC.

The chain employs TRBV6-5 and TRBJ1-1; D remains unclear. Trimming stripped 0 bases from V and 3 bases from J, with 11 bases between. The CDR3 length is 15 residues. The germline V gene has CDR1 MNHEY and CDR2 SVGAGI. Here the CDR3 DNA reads TGTGCCAGCAGTTACTCCACAGTTCTATACACTGAAGCTTTCTTT. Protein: CASSYSTVLYTEAFF.

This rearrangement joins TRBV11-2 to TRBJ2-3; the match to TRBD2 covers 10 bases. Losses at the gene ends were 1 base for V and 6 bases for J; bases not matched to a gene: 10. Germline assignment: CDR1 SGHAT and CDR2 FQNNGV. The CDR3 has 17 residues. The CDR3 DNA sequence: TGTGCCAGCAGCTTAGGGGCTAGCGGGAGAGGGAGGGATACGCAGTATTTT. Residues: CASSLGASGRGRDTQYF.

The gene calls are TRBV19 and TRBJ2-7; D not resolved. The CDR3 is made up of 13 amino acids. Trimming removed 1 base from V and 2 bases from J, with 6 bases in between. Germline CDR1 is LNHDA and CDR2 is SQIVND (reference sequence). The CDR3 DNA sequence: TGTGCCAGTAGTATAGGTCCTACCTACGAGCAGTACTTC. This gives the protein CASSIGPTYEQYF. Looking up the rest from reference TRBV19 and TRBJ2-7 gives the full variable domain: DGGITQSPKYLFRKEGQNVTLSCEQNLNHDAMYWYRQDPGQGLRLIYYSQIVNDFQKGDIAEGYSVSREKKESFPLTVTSAQKNPTAFYLCASSIGPTYEQYFGPGTRLTVT.

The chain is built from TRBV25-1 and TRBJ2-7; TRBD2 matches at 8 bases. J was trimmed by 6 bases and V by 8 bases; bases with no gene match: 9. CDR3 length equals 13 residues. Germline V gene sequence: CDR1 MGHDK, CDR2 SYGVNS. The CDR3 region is CASRGTRNPEQYF. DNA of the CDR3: TGTGCCAGCCGCGGGACTAGGAATCCCGAGCAGTACTTC.

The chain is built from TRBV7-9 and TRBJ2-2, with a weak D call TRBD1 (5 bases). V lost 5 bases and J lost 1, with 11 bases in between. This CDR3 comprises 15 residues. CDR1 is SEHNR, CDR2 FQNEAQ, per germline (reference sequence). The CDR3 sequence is CASSQVTGNTGELFF. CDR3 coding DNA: TGTGCCAGCAGCCAAGTTACAGGGAACACCGGGGAGCTGTTTTTT.

The DNA of the CDR3 is TGTGCCAGTAGTATAGACAGGAGCTATGGCTACACCTTC. It translates to CASSIDRSYGYTF. The gene calls are TRBV19 and TRBJ1-2; D gene unclear. CDR3 length: 13 amino acids. V was shortened by 0 bases and J by 4 bases, with 6 bases between the two germline ends. Germline V gene sequence: CDR1 LNHDA, CDR2 SQIVND (reference sequence).

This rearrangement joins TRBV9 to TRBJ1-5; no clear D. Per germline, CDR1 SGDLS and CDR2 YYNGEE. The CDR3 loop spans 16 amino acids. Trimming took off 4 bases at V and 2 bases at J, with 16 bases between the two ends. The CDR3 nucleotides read TGTGCCAGCAGCTTGCAGGTCCGAGGTGGCAATCAGCCCCAGCATTTT. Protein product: CASSLQVRGGNQPQHF.

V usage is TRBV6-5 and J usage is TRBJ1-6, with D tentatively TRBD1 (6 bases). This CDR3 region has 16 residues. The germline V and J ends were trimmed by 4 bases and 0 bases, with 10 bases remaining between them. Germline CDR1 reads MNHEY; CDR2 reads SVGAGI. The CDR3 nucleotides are TGTGCCAGCAGTTCCGACAGGAGCTCCTATAATTCACCCCTCCACTTT. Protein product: CASSSDRSSYNSPLHF.

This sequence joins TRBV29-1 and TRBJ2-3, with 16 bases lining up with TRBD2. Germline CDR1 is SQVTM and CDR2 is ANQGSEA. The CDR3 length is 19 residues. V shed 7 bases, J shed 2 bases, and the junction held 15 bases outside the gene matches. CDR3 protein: CSARYWGTSGGAPTDTQYF. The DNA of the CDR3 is TGCAGCGCCCGGTACTGGGGGACTAGCGGGGGGGCCCCCACAGATACGCAGTATTTT.

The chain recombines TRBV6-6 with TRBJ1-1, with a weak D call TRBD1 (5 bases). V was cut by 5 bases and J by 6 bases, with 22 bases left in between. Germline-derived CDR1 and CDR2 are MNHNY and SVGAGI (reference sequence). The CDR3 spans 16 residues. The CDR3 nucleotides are TGTGCCAGCAGTGCCGATTCCGGGACCGGGCACGCTGAAGCTTTCTTT. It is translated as CASSADSGTGHAEAFF.

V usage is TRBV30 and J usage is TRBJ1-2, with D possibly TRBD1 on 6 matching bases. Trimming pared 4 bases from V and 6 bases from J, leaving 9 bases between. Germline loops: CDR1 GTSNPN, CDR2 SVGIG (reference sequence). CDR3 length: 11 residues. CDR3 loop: CAWTQGNGYTF. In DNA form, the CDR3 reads TGTGCCTGGACGCAGGGGAATGGCTACACCTTC.

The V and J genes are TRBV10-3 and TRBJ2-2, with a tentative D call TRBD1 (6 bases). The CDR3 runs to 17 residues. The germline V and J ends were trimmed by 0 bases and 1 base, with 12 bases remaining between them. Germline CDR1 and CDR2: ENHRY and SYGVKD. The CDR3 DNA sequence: TGTGCCATCAGTGAGTCGCCGGGACAAATGAACACCGGGGAGCTGTTTTTT. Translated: CAISESPGQMNTGELFF.

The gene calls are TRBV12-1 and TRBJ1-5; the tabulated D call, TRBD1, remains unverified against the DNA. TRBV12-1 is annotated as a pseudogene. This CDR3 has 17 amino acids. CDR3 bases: TGTGCCAGCAGCCGTGAGGGCTCGGGACACCGCAATCAGCCCCAGCATTTT. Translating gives CASSREGSGHRNQPQHF.

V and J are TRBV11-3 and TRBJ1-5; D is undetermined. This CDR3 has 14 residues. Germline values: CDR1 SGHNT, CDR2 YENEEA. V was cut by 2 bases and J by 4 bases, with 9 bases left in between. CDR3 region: CASSLNGGNQPQHF. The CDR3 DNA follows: TGTGCCAGCAGCTTAAACGGAGGGAATCAGCCCCAGCATTTT.

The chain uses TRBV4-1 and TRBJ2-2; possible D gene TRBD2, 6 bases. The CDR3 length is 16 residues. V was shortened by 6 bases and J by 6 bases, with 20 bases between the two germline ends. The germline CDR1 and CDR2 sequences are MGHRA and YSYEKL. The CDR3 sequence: CASRPFGLASAGELFF. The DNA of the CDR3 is TGCGCCAGCAGGCCCTTTGGGCTAGCGTCCGCCGGGGAGCTGTTTTTT.

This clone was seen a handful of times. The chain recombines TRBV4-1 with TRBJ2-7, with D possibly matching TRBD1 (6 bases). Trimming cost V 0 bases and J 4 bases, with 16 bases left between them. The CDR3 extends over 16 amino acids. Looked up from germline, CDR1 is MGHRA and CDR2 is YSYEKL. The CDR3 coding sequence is TGCGCCAGCAGCCAAGAGAGATACACAGGGTTGTACGAGCAGTACTTC. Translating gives CASSQERYTGLYEQYF.

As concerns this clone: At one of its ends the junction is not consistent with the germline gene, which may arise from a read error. The CDR3 loop is CASSQDRDRNF. DNA of the CDR3: TGCGCCAGCAGCCAGGACCGGGACAGAAACTTT. This sequence joins TRBV4-1 and TRBJ1-4; 7 positions agree with TRBD1. From germline, CDR1 is MGHRA and CDR2 YSYEKL. This CDR3 is built from 11 residues.

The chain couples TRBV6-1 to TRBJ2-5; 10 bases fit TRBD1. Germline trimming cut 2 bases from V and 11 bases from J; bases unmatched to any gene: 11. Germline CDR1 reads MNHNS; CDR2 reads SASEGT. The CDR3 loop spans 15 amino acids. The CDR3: CASSELGQGFWEQYF. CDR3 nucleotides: TGTGCCAGCAGTGAACTGGGACAGGGGTTTTGGGAGCAGTACTTC.

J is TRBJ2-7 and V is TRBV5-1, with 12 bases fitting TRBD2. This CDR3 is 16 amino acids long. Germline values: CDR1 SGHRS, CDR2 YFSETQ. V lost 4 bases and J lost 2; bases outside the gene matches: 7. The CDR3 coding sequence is TGCGCCAGCAGCACCGGGACTAGCGGGTGGACCTACGAGCAGTACTTC. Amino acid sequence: CASSTGTSGWTYEQYF. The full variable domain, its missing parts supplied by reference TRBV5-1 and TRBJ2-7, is KAGVTQTPRYLIKTRGQQVTLSCSPISGHRSVSWYQQTPGQGLQFLFEYFSETQRNKGNFPGRFSGRQFSNSRSEMNVSTLELGDSALYLCASSTGTSGWTYEQYFGPGTRLTVT.

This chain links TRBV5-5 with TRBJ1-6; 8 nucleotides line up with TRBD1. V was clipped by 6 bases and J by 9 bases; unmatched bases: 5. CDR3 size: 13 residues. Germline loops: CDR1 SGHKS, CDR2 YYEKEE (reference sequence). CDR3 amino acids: CASTKDRGSPLHF. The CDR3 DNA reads TGTGCCAGCACCAAAGACAGGGGTTCACCCCTCCACTTT.